This TCR beta chain is from a study of blood T cell repertoires in COVID-19 (TCRdb year 2020). About the study as a whole: The collaborator samples originated in the United States, Italy and Spain and spanned the acute and convalescent phases of COVID-19. The prospective study material was composed of cDNA or gDNA derived from T cells, B-cell-depleted T cells, or PBMCs. The dataset comprised deeply sampled blood TCRbeta repertoires from subjects exposed to, actively infected with, or recovered from COVID-19. The repertoires were made available in a free public database intended to serve as a resource for research on the immune response to SARS-CoV-2. The samples were drawn from two sources: the first 160 participants of the ongoing ImmuneRACE study, and fewer than 1,500 subjects contributed by 6 global collaborators. A de-identified subject ID, COVID-19 status, age in years and sex were almost always included in the sample metadata. HLA class I and class II types, where available, came from metadata supplied by the sample provider rather than from assay-based typing.

Each collaborating institution followed its own protocols to collect whole blood in K2EDTA tubes. For TCRbeta analysis, collaborators shipped samples as frozen whole blood, isolated PBMCs, or DNA extracted from either of those sample types. With respect to this clone: No cognate antigen has been identified for it. The record has no base qualities; no much larger clone is one base away.

CDR1 WSHSY and CDR2 SAAADI are derived from the germline V gene. The CDR3, cysteine through phenylalanine, is 15 amino acids long. CDR3 DNA is the only sequence kept; it has 45 bases, read in frame from the first base. V loses 4 bases, J loses 4 bases, and the germline ends lie 13 bases apart. TCRbeta CDR3 regions were amplified from genomic DNA by means of the immunoSEQ Assay, a bias-controlled multiplex PCR. The original pipeline was this. The number of nucleated cells in each sample was estimated by amplification of reference gene primers within the assay. To quantify the absolute abundance of each unique TCRbeta CDR3 rearrangement, sequence reads were collapsed and filtered. For each sample, productive Simpson clonality was calculated as the square root of Simpson's diversity index across productive rearrangements. TCRdb's version of the immuneACCESS table is confined to in-frame rearrangements and falls short of the full clone set. An unresolved V gene accounts for under half of the shortfall where checked; the remainder is of unknown origin. V and J calls and clone size are copied from that table; D and trimming were computed from the DNA. This sample comprises fewer than 150,000 clones, about two thirds of them detected only once. The biggest ten clones account for around 0.9% of the sample.

On the study overall, not on this receptor specifically: The quantity of clinical and demographic metadata differed by source and by participant and was supplied without curation.

The sequencing sample was made of peripheral blood. This receptor was identified in a human donor with acute or convalescent COVID-19. The donor label of this sample is uncertain. Recombination linked TRBV10-2 to TRBJ2-2; the D gene is perhaps TRBD1, on 6 matching bases. The encoded CDR3 is CASSGTQGPTGELFF. The DNA sequence follows: TGCGCCAGCAGTGGAACCCAGGGGCCCACCGGGGAGCTGTTTTTT.